This T cell receptor (beta chain) was recorded in a study of post-analysis software for immune sequencing data. Researchers reported that TCR beta cDNA libraries carried unique molecular identifiers. Via MiXCR, TCRdb re-called the PCR reads, giving one row per CDR3 protein. The sample includes hundreds of thousands of distinct CDR3 sequences, around 40% seen only once; the top ten take about 1.8%. This clonotype was counted only a few times. Antigen unknown. V lost 1 base and J 5 bases, leaving 13 bases between the germline ends. The germline V gene encodes CDR1 SGHRS and CDR2 YFSETQ. This CDR3 region has 15 residues. Points from the study as a whole: Co-batched samples clustered tightly together by F measure. Elevated frequency relative to controls characterized roughly five TRBV segments in patients, TRBV5-6, TRBV5-1 and TRBV20-1 among them. The study found significantly lower normalized Chao1 diversity in multiple sclerosis patients than in controls.

The genes are TRBV5-1 and TRBJ2-1, with D perhaps matching TRBD1 (5 bases). Sequencing was carried out using blood. The receptor's source is a girl between 10 and 17 years old with multiple sclerosis. The CDR3 DNA reads as TGCGCCAGCAGCTTGCGGCAGGGTATCAACAATGAGCAGTTCTTC. Protein product: CASSLRQGINNEQFF.